The present TCR beta chain was sequenced within a study of OX40 agonist ivuxolimab in advanced cancers. Background on the whole study: Ivuxolimab was an agonistic, fully human IgG2 monoclonal antibody directed against OX40 (CD134), a costimulatory receptor. Intravenous ivuxolimab was administered to patients every 2 weeks at six dose levels: 0.01, 0.1, 0.3, 1.5, 3 and 10 mg/kg. Among the roughly 52 dose-escalation patients, about 20 had hepatocellular carcinoma, some 15 melanoma, 9 renal cell carcinoma and 9 head and neck cancer. In the dose-escalation cohort, approximately 82% of patients were male, and the mean age was roughly 60 years, with a range of 23 to 79. Prior anti-PD-1, anti-PD-L1 or anti-CTLA-4 therapy was permitted, and about two fifths of dose-escalation patients had received checkpoint inhibitors. Three dose-escalation patients achieved partial responses, one with hepatocellular carcinoma and two with cutaneous melanoma. The purpose of peripheral TCRbeta sequencing was to test whether ivuxolimab changed TCR sequence diversity and led to clonal T-cell expansion. The paper reports the monotherapy dose-escalation portion (N ≈ 50 patients) of the phase I ivuxolimab trial.

Inclusive of the bounding cysteine and phenylalanine, the CDR3 is 13 residues long. The kept DNA is CDR3 alone, 39 bases in frame from the first base. The CDR1 and CDR2 encoded by the germline V gene (reference sequence) are MNHEY and SMNVEV. Germline trimming: 5 bases from V, 7 bases from J; junction bases outside gene matches: 5. Patients with a history of autoimmune disease or receiving systemic immunosuppression were excluded from the trial. In every dose cohort, peripheral blood was drawn for TCR sequencing at baseline, cycle 4 day 1, and cycle 7 day 1. Samples were obtained from an open-label, multicenter, first-in-human phase I dose-escalation trial of ivuxolimab. The trial enrolled adults with locally advanced or metastatic head and neck squamous cell, hepatocellular, melanoma or renal cell carcinoma. Before TCR sequencing, CD4+ and CD8+ T cells were separately sorted from peripheral blood.

This clone was counted a single time. Its antigen is unknown. It has no much larger one-base neighbor in the sample; base qualities were not kept. To sequence the TCRbeta CDR3 region, genomic DNA was isolated from the sorted cells. The immunoSEQ Assay was used to sequence the TCRbeta CDR3 regions. Drawn from immuneACCESS, this table holds only the in-frame rearrangements with V and J called that TCRdb kept. Clones are partly lost; checked studies trace under half to an unresolved V gene and leave the rest unexplained. Counted in this sample were roughly 80,000 clones; approximately 90% of them appeared once. The ten largest clones add up to 0.55% to 0.7% of the sample. Paper-wide results and their limitations: After ivuxolimab, more expanded clones were found on average in CD8+ T cells than in CD4+ T cells. At doses of 0.1 to 3.0 mg/kg, clonal expansion of both CD4+ and CD8+ T cells in blood was seen between baseline and week 6. Partial responders in the 0.1-3.0 mg/kg groups had among the lowest normalized peripheral clonal expansion, especially among CD8+ T cells. The antigen specificity of the clonally expanded peripheral T cells was not determined. Low levels of normalized T-cell clonal expansion were also seen in some nonresponding patients.

The TCR was taken from an adult with an advanced solid tumor such as melanoma, head and neck, liver or kidney cancer. The rearrangement combines TRBV27 with TRBJ2-1; 7 middle bases align to TRBD1. The sequencing used CD4+ or CD8+ T cells sorted from blood, collected in a trial of the OX40 agonist ivuxolimab. For the CDR3, the sequence is CASSKGTVNEQFF. The sequenced DNA is TGTGCCAGCAGTAAAGGGACAGTGAATGAGCAGTTCTTC.